The 18 T cell receptor beta chains listed next were all sequenced from one sample in a study of T cells after yellow fever vaccination. MiXCR, run by TCRdb on the 5' RACE reads, gives a single entry per CDR3 protein. The repertoire includes a few hundred thousand distinct CDR3 sequences, about 6.6% of them detected once, and 15% to 20% sits in the top ten. Specimen: PBMCs, collected about 41 days after the first yellow fever vaccination. These receptors were collected from a man between 18 and 29 years old who received the YFV17D yellow fever vaccine.

This clonotype was seen repeatedly, ten times or more. This chain links TRBV7-2 with TRBJ2-5; D not resolved. There are 11 residues in the CDR3. The V and J ends lost 5 bases and 2 bases respectively, with 3 bases between them. Germline CDR1 reads SGHTA; CDR2 reads FQGNSA. The DNA for the CDR3 is TGTGCCAGCAGCCGACAAGAGACCCAGTACTTC. Residues: CASSRQETQYF.

This clonotype was recorded a few times. The rearrangement joins TRBV13 to TRBJ2-1; 7 nucleotides align to TRBD2. Germline V CDR1 and CDR2: PRHDT, FYEKMQ (reference sequence). This CDR3 spans 17 amino acids. V lost 3 bases and J lost 0; bases outside the gene matches: 8. This CDR3 reads CASSFGLGGGSYNEQFF. CDR3 bases: TGTGCCAGCAGCTTCGGGCTGGGCGGGGGCTCCTACAATGAGCAGTTCTTC.

This clonotype was detected ten times or more. The chain employs TRBV4-2 and TRBJ1-2, with D possibly matching TRBD1 (5 bases). The V gene lost 2 bases and the J gene lost 9 bases, with 16 bases spanning the gap. Per germline, CDR1 LGHNA and CDR2 YNFKEQ. There are 14 residues in the CDR3. CDR3 region: CASSQNQGSRSYTF. The CDR3 DNA sequence: TGTGCCAGCAGCCAAAATCAGGGTTCGAGGAGCTACACCTTC.

The table lists this clonotype with many counts. This chain connects TRBV7-2 to TRBJ2-7, with unresolved D. This CDR3 is built from 15 residues. CDR1 SGHTA and CDR2 FQGNSA come from the germline V gene. V lost 5 bases and J lost 0, with 14 bases in between. The CDR3 bases are TGTGCCAGCAGCCCGTGGACGGACCCCTCCTACGAGCAGTACTTC. This sequence encodes CASSPWTDPSYEQYF.

This clonotype was observed a few times. The J gene is TRBJ2-3, the V gene TRBV11-2; 9 bases are shared with TRBD1. Losses at the gene ends were 6 bases for V and 4 bases for J; bases not matched to a gene: 8. Germline CDR1 is SGHAT and CDR2 is FQNNGV. CDR3 length: 15 residues. CDR3 sequence: CASSAWGQGPDTQYF. The CDR3 nucleotides read TGTGCCAGCAGTGCCTGGGGACAGGGCCCAGATACGCAGTATTTT.

This clonotype was picked up a small number of times. The CDR3 loop reads CASLGQAYGYTF. The CDR3 DNA sequence: TGTGCCAGCTTAGGGCAAGCCTATGGCTACACCTTC. The rearrangement links TRBV7-9 to TRBJ1-2, with unresolved D. Deletions cut 8 bases from V and 4 bases from J, with 11 bases between. The CDR3 loop spans 12 amino acids. CDR1 is SEHNR and CDR2 is FQNEAQ in the germline V gene (reference sequence).

This clonotype has ten or more counts. The chain employs TRBV28 and TRBJ1-1; no reliable D call. From germline, CDR1 is MDHEN and CDR2 SYDVKM. The CDR3 is 11 amino acids. V was pared by 7 bases and J by 6 bases, with 9 bases between. In nucleotides, the CDR3 is TGTGCCAGCACCCTTCACGCTGAAGCTTTCTTT. It encodes CASTLHAEAFF. The complete variable domain, with remaining parts taken from reference TRBV28 and TRBJ1-1, reads DVKVTQSSRYLVKRTGEKVFLECVQDMDHENMFWYRQDPGLGLRLIYFSYDVKMKEKGDIPEGYSVSREKKERFSLILESASTNQTSMYLCASTLHAEAFFGQGTRLTVV.

The table lists this clonotype with a few counts. The CDR3 sequence: CASSLAHPGEETQYF. The CDR3 region has the DNA TGCGCCAGCAGCTTGGCCCATCCGGGTGAAGAGACCCAGTACTTC. This sequence joins TRBV5-1 and TRBJ2-5, with D unresolved. Germline CDR1 reads SGHRS; CDR2 reads YFSETQ. This CDR3 spans 15 amino acids. Trimming stripped 0 bases from V and 3 bases from J, with 12 bases between.

This chain uses TRBV30 with TRBJ2-3; maybe TRBD2 (7 bases). V was cut by 3 bases and J by 7 bases, with 17 bases left in between. Germline CDR1 reads GTSNPN; CDR2 reads SVGIG (reference sequence). The CDR3 loop spans 14 amino acids. CDR3 protein: CAWSQGRGMHTQYF. The CDR3 bases are TGTGCCTGGAGCCAGGGGAGGGGCATGCATACGCAGTATTTT. Using reference TRBV30 and TRBJ2-3 for the parts outside the CDR3, the full variable domain is SQTIHQWPATLVQPVGSPLSLECTVEGTSNPNLYWYRQAAGRGLQLLFYSVGIGQISSEVPQNLSASRPQDRQFILSSKKLLLSDSGFYLCAWSQGRGMHTQYFGPGTRLTVL.

Comment on this clonotype: A much larger clone differs from this one at a single base, so this may be a read error. This chain links TRBV6-2 or TRBV6-3 with TRBJ2-2, with D possibly TRBD2 on 5 matching bases. The V gene's germline CDR1 is MNHEY and CDR2 SVGEGT. The CDR3 is 13 residues long. The CDR3 loop is CASSQYLTGEPFF. Here the CDR3 DNA reads TGTGCCAGCAGTCAATATCTCACCGGGGAGCCGTTTTTT.

This clonotype was recorded at least ten times. The chain employs TRBV12-3 or TRBV12-4 and TRBJ1-5; no reliable D call. CDR3 length: 17 residues. Trimming shortened V by 3 bases and J by 3 bases, and 18 bases separated the two germline ends. In DNA form, the CDR3 reads TGTGCCAGCAGTTTCGGGCGCCTGGTAAGGTCCAATCAGCCCCAGCATTTT. The encoded protein is CASSFGRLVRSNQPQHF.

The chain uses TRBV6-2 or TRBV6-3 and TRBJ1-1; no clear D gene. The ends were cut back, 7 bases at V and 4 bases at J, with 13 bases in the middle. CDR3 length equals 13 residues. Looked up from germline, CDR1 is MNHEY and CDR2 is SVGEGT. CDR3: CASTDLPFTEAFF. The CDR3 DNA sequence: TGTGCCAGCACCGACCTACCGTTCACTGAAGCTTTCTTT.

This clonotype was detected only a few times. This rearrangement joins TRBV29-1 to TRBJ2-3; the match to TRBD1 covers 9 bases. The junction had 5 bases not matched to a gene; V was cut back by 3 bases and J by 4 bases. Germline V gene sequence: CDR1 SQVTM, CDR2 ANQGSEA. The CDR3 length is 14 residues. The CDR3 region is CSVDTGGNADTQYF. The CDR3 DNA follows: TGCAGCGTTGATACAGGGGGCAACGCAGATACGCAGTATTTT.

The chain recombines TRBV6-5 with TRBJ2-1; 11 bases match TRBD2. Germline trimming cut 7 bases from V and 7 bases from J; bases unmatched to any gene: 15. CDR1 and CDR2 from the germline V gene are MNHEY and SVGAGI. The CDR3 runs 17 residues. CDR3 amino acids: CASNYYMASGGFNEQFF. CDR3 in DNA: TGTGCCAGCAATTATTACATGGCTAGCGGGGGGTTTAATGAGCAGTTCTTC.

The chain recombines TRBV3-1 with TRBJ1-6, with 7 bases aligning to TRBD1. Trimming at V came to 0 bases and at J to 0 bases, leaving 5 bases not matched to a gene. This CDR3 is 18 amino acids long. Germline V gives CDR1 LGHDT, CDR2 YNNKEL (reference sequence). The CDR3 DNA sequence: TGTGCCAGCAGCCAAGAGACAGGGCTCGGCTCCTATAATTCACCCCTCCACTTT. Amino acids: CASSQETGLGSYNSPLHF.

This clonotype occurred a few times. The chain has TRBV13 and TRBJ2-7; D is possibly TRBD1 or TRBD2 (5 bases each). The CDR3 covers 15 residues. V lost 3 bases and J 3 bases, leaving 15 bases between the germline ends. Per germline, CDR1 PRHDT and CDR2 FYEKMQ (reference sequence). CDR3 nucleotides: TGTGCCAGCAGCTTGTGGGGGACCGTTAACTACGAGCAGTACTTC. It translates to CASSLWGTVNYEQYF.

Note on this clonotype: Being one base from a much bigger clone, this may be a read error. The chain carries TRBV7-2 and TRBJ1-1; D ambiguous. Looked up from germline, CDR1 is SGHTA and CDR2 is FQGNSA. This CDR3 is built from 12 residues. Trimming left V 1 base short and J 2 bases short, with 2 bases between. The CDR3 nucleotides are TGTGCCAGCAGCTTAGACAACACTGAAGCTTTCTTT. Its protein is CASSLDNTEAFF.

The chain has TRBV7-2 and TRBJ2-3; D unresolved. Germline values: CDR1 SGHTA, CDR2 FQGNSA. The CDR3 length is 14 residues. V shed 1 base and J shed 1 base, with 6 bases lying between them. CDR3 region: CASSLEGRTDTQYF. CDR3 nucleotides: TGTGCCAGCAGCTTAGAGGGTCGCACAGATACGCAGTATTTT.